This paragraph covers one TCR beta chain sequence. Its antigen remains unidentified. Isolated RNA was reverse transcribed into cDNA used as the sequencing template. TCRdb keeps only in-frame clones here, not all; method: immunoSEQ multiplex PCR. The table records about 200,000 clones, about three fifths of them present only once. Treatment described: oral pan-JAK inhibitor, 5-10 mg twice daily. This specimen comes from a study of CD8+ T cells in alopecia areata. General study findings and limits: In scalp and blood, many expanded lesional clones persisted during tofacitinib.

Per the germline V gene, CDR1 is SGHRS and CDR2 is YFSETQ. The CDR3 loop spans 15 amino acids. Trimming pared 0 bases from V and 4 bases from J, leaving 12 bases between. The rearrangement joins TRBV5-1 to TRBJ2-3, with D tentatively TRBD1 (6 bases). The specimen was CD4+ T cells sorted from blood, collected at week 4, from a patient treated with tofacitinib. This clonotype was obtained from a human donor with alopecia areata. This chain's CDR3 is CASSLAVGAPDTQYF. The DNA of the CDR3 is TGCGCCAGCAGCTTGGCTGTGGGGGCACCAGATACGCAGTATTTT. The variable domain in full, with the rest retrieved from reference TRBV5-1 and TRBJ2-3, is KAGVTQTPRYLIKTRGQQVTLSCSPISGHRSVSWYQQTPGQGLQFLFEYFSETQRNKGNFPGRFSGRQFSNSRSEMNVSTLELGDSALYLCASSLAVGAPDTQYFGPGTRLTVL.